The source of this T cell receptor beta chain is a study of T-cell memory formation after mild COVID-19. Background on the study: TCR clusters largely stayed donor specific.

5'RACE, which relied on constant-segment primers, yielded TCR alpha and TCR beta cDNA libraries carrying sample barcodes and UMIs. TCRdb re-called the 5' RACE reads with MiXCR, one entry per CDR3 protein. The top ten clones hold around 28% of a sample with roughly 100,000 distinct CDR3 sequences, about a sixth of them seen once. With 4 bases removed from V and 0 bases from J, the gap between germline ends came to 12 bases. The germline CDR1 and CDR2 sequences are SGHNT and YYREEE (reference sequence). The length of the CDR3 is 15 residues. Study-level findings and limits: Clones that got smaller from day 15 to 85 had even CD4/CD8, while clones growing later tipped toward CD4+. Most CD4+ clones that shrank were in CM and EM, while CD8+ ones turned up in EMRA.

As concerns this clonotype: Antigen specificity is unknown.

This sequence was found in an adult woman who had mild COVID-19 (a few samples of this study predate the infection). Cell type and time point are not known. The sequencing sample was made of PBMCs or a T cell subset sorted from them (not recorded which). The chain recombines TRBV5-4 with TRBJ2-3; unclear D gene. The CDR3 bases are TGTGCCAGCAGCGGCTCCCGGGCGAGCACAGATACGCAGTATTTT. As protein: CASSGSRASTDTQYF. The full variable domain, in which reference TRBV5-4 and TRBJ2-3 provide the parts outside the CDR3, is ETGVTQSPTHLIKTRGQQVTLRCSSQSGHNTVSWYQQALGQGPQFIFQYYREEENGRGNFPPRFSGLQFPNYSSELNVNALELDDSALYLCASSGSRASTDTQYFGPGTRLTVL.